A single sample gave rise to the 14 T cell receptor beta chains below, sequenced in a study of T cell changes during pregnancy in multiple sclerosis. Data came from immunoSEQ multiplex PCR; TCRdb stores just in-frame clones and leaves some out. Of 95,000 to 100,000 clones listed, 75% to 95% are singletons. This specimen was peripheral blood, taken in the second trimester of pregnancy. These receptors were collected from a female donor with multiple sclerosis, enrolled in a pregnancy study.

V gene TRBV30 combines with J gene TRBJ1-1; D gene ambiguous. Looked up from germline, CDR1 is GTSNPN and CDR2 is SVGIG (reference sequence). There are 14 residues in the CDR3. V was shortened by 4 bases and J by 3 bases, with 15 bases between the two germline ends. The CDR3 protein is CAWTGGGLDTEAFF. DNA for the CDR3: TGTGCCTGGACAGGCGGAGGCCTGGACACTGAAGCTTTCTTT.

This chain joins TRBV10-3 and TRBJ2-5, with 8 bases fitting TRBD1. In germline, CDR1 is ENHRY, CDR2 SYGVKD. With V trimmed by 5 bases and J by 2 bases, 4 bases remained unmatched. This CDR3 is 14 amino acids long. Here the CDR3 reads CAISFGTGQETQYF. The CDR3 nucleotides are TGTGCCATCAGTTTCGGGACAGGACAAGAGACCCAGTACTTC.

This chain uses TRBV27 with TRBJ2-5; TRBD2 matches at 10 bases. The V segment lost 2 bases and the J segment 4 bases; nucleotides outside the gene matches: 4. CDR1 MNHEY and CDR2 SMNVEV come from the germline V gene (reference sequence). CDR3 size: 15 residues. The DNA of the CDR3 is TGTGCCAGCAGTTTAGGCCTAGCGGGAGTAGAGACCCAGTACTTC. This gives the protein CASSLGLAGVETQYF.

V usage is TRBV6-5 and J usage is TRBJ2-1; 8 nucleotides line up with TRBD2. Germline values: CDR1 MNHEY, CDR2 SVGAGI. V gave up 6 bases and J gave up 6 bases; unmatched junction bases: 7. CDR3 length equals 14 residues. The CDR3 here is CASSLNGGANEQFF. The DNA for the CDR3 is TGTGCCAGCAGCCTCAACGGGGGGGCCAATGAGCAGTTCTTC.

This clone appeared once. The V and J genes are TRBV27 and TRBJ2-1, with 10 bases matching TRBD2. V dropped 1 base and J dropped 4; count of bases not matched to a gene: 7. CDR3 length equals 17 residues. Germline CDR1 reads MNHEY; CDR2 reads SMNVEV (reference sequence). Here the CDR3 reads CASSLFPLAGAYNEQFF. The DNA for the CDR3 is TGTGCCAGCAGTTTATTCCCCCTAGCGGGGGCTTACAATGAGCAGTTCTTC.

J is TRBJ2-3 and V is TRBV18; TRBD2 matches at 7 bases. The CDR3 runs to 14 residues. Unmatched junction bases numbered 4, after V lost 1 base and J lost 6 bases. Germline CDR1 and CDR2: KGHSH and LQKENI. DNA for the CDR3: TGTGCCAGCTCACCACGTAACGGGGGGGATACGCAGTATTTT. Its protein product is CASSPRNGGDTQYF.

The chain carries TRBV18 and TRBJ2-7, with 7 bases fitting TRBD1. The CDR3 totals 16 residues. V was clipped by 1 base and J by 7 bases; unmatched bases: 13. Germline assignment: CDR1 KGHSH and CDR2 LQKENI. CDR3: CASSPRQERGLVEQYF. The DNA of the CDR3 is TGTGCCAGCTCACCACGCCAGGAGAGGGGGCTGGTTGAGCAGTACTTC. The full variable domain, its missing parts supplied by reference TRBV18 and TRBJ2-7, is NAGVMQNPRHLVRRRGQEARLRCSPMKGHSHVYWYRQLPEEGLKFMVYLQKENIIDESGMPKERFSAEFPKEGPSILRIQQVVRGDSAAYFCASSPRQERGLVEQYFGPGTRLTVT.

This chain uses TRBV18 with TRBJ1-1; 9 nucleotides line up with TRBD1. The length of the CDR3 is 16 residues. V was pared by 3 bases and J by 2 bases, with 7 bases of the junction left unmatched. Looked up from germline, CDR1 is KGHSH and CDR2 is LQKENI. DNA for the CDR3: TGTGCCAGCTCACCGCCCGGGACAGGGAAAAACACTGAAGCTTTCTTT. Amino acids: CASSPPGTGKNTEAFF.

The chain employs TRBV5-4 and TRBJ2-1, with D possibly being TRBD1 (6 bases). Germline V lookup: CDR1 SGHNT, CDR2 YYREEE (reference sequence). The CDR3 loop spans 15 amino acids. Trimming shortened V by 4 bases and J by 8 bases, and 19 bases separated the two germline ends. The CDR3, as DNA: TGTGCCAGCAGCGCGGCGCCGGGTGGGGGCGATGAGCAGTTCTTC. Translated: CASSAAPGGGDEQFF.

This clone is a singleton in its sample. The rearrangement links TRBV18 to TRBJ1-2; the match to TRBD1 covers 10 bases. The junction had 5 bases not matched to a gene; V was cut back by 8 bases and J by 2 bases. The CDR3 has 14 amino acids. Germline values: CDR1 KGHSH, CDR2 LQKENI. The CDR3 protein is CASTPGQGNYGYTF. The CDR3 coding sequence is TGTGCCAGCACTCCGGGACAGGGGAACTATGGCTACACCTTC.

V and J are TRBV6-5 and TRBJ2-7; 9 bases are shared with TRBD2. The length of the CDR3 is 15 residues. Germline CDR1 MNHEY, CDR2 SVGAGI. V was clipped by 4 bases and J by 3 bases; unmatched bases: 7. For the CDR3, the DNA is TGTGCCAGCAGTTCTGCGACTAGCGGACTCTACGAGCAGTACTTC. As protein: CASSSATSGLYEQYF.

The V call is TRBV5-1, the J call TRBJ1-1, with a weak D call TRBD1 (5 bases). V gave up 0 bases and J gave up 0 bases, with 12 bases separating them. The CDR3 contains 16 residues. Germline lookup yields CDR1 SGHRS and CDR2 YFSETQ. CDR3 sequence reads: CASSLGPGGVNTEAFF. The CDR3 DNA sequence: TGCGCCAGCAGCTTGGGGCCCGGGGGAGTGAACACTGAAGCTTTCTTT.

V and J are TRBV27 and TRBJ2-7, with 7 bases identical to TRBD2. Unmatched junction bases numbered 4, after V lost 4 bases and J lost 4 bases. The CDR3 spans 13 residues. Per the germline V gene, CDR1 is MNHEY and CDR2 is SMNVEV (reference sequence). The CDR3 sequence: CASSSGGGYEQYF. The CDR3 region has the DNA TGTGCCAGCAGTTCGGGAGGAGGGTACGAGCAGTACTTC.

V usage is TRBV30 and J usage is TRBJ1-4, with TRBD1 matching 9 bases. V gave up 7 bases and J gave up 3 bases; unmatched junction bases: 15. CDR1 and CDR2 from the germline V gene are GTSNPN and SVGIG (reference sequence). The CDR3 spans 17 residues. CDR3 loop: CALAYRDRERANEKLFF. In DNA, the CDR3 is TGTGCCTTGGCTTACCGGGACAGGGAAAGGGCTAATGAAAAACTGTTTTTT.